These T cell receptor beta chains were read from a single sample in a study of blood T cell repertoires in COVID-19. Clones were sequenced by immunoSEQ multiplex PCR, and TCRdb holds only the in-frame ones, with some missing. This table has roughly 240,000 clones, roughly four fifths appearing once. The sample was peripheral blood. Receptors were obtained from a woman of 80 years or more with acute or convalescent COVID-19. The CDR3 runs from the conserved cysteine through the conserved F or W. Each record gives: D gene, clone size, J gene, V gene, CDR3 DNA, CDR3 protein. A D gene is named only where the DNA matches it firmly. Not every row has a clone size; where given, it reads once, few, many or a size class.

d_call: TRBD2
clone_size: -
j_call: TRBJ2-7
v_call: TRBV6-2/TRBV6-3
cdr3_nt: TGTGCCAGCAGTTCCGTCGGGGGGGCTCGCGAGCAGTACTTC
cdr3_aa: CASSSVGGAREQYF

d_call: TRBD2
clone_size: -
j_call: TRBJ2-3
v_call: TRBV5-5
cdr3_nt: TGTGCCAGCAGCTTACTAGCGGGAGGTAGAGATACGCAGTATTTT
cdr3_aa: CASSLLAGGRDTQYF

d_call: -
clone_size: -
j_call: TRBJ2-5
v_call: TRBV19
cdr3_nt: TGTGCCAGTAGTATGGATTTTGGGCCCAGTCAAGAGACCCAGTACTTC
cdr3_aa: CASSMDFGPSQETQYF

d_call: TRBD1
clone_size: -
j_call: TRBJ1-6
v_call: TRBV7-2
cdr3_nt: TGTGCCAGCAGCTGGGGACAGGGATGGGAAAATTCACCCCTCCACTTT
cdr3_aa: CASSWGQGWENSPLHF

d_call: TRBD1
clone_size: -
j_call: TRBJ2-7
v_call: TRBV18
cdr3_nt: TGTGCCAGCTCCTCCGGGACAGGGTCAAACGAGCAGTACTTC
cdr3_aa: CASSSGTGSNEQYF

d_call: -
clone_size: once
j_call: TRBJ2-7
v_call: TRBV5-1
cdr3_nt: TGCGCCAGCAGCTCGAGCTCCTACGAGCAGTACTTC
cdr3_aa: CASSSSSYEQYF

d_call: -
clone_size: -
j_call: TRBJ1-6
v_call: TRBV11-2
cdr3_nt: TGTGCCAGCAGACCGGGACACGAGCGTTATAATTCACCCCTCCACTTT
cdr3_aa: CASRPGHERYNSPLHF

d_call: -
clone_size: -
j_call: TRBJ2-2
v_call: TRBV20-1
cdr3_nt: TGCAGTGGTCAGAACACCGGGGAGCTGTTTTTT
cdr3_aa: CSGQNTGELFF

d_call: -
clone_size: -
j_call: TRBJ2-7
v_call: TRBV19
cdr3_nt: TGTGCCAGTAGTATAGATGGGAGTTCCTACGAGCAGTACTTC
cdr3_aa: CASSIDGSSYEQYF

d_call: -
clone_size: -
j_call: TRBJ2-2
v_call: TRBV6-2/TRBV6-3
cdr3_nt: TGTGCCAGCAGCCGAACCCAGACTAGTACCGGGGAGCTGTTTTTT
cdr3_aa: CASSRTQTSTGELFF

d_call: -
clone_size: -
j_call: TRBJ1-3
v_call: TRBV5-1
cdr3_nt: TGCGCCAGCAGGAGGAGCTCTGGAAACACCATATATTTT
cdr3_aa: CASRRSSGNTIYF

d_call: -
clone_size: -
j_call: TRBJ2-5
v_call: TRBV5-6
cdr3_nt: TGTGCCAGCAGCATCACTAGCATCCAAGAGACCCAGTACTTC
cdr3_aa: CASSITSIQETQYF

d_call: -
clone_size: -
j_call: TRBJ1-3
v_call: TRBV7-2
cdr3_nt: TGTGCCAGCAGCTTAGGGACTCCTCGGCTGTCGGGAAACACCATATATTTT
cdr3_aa: CASSLGTPRLSGNTIYF

d_call: -
clone_size: -
j_call: TRBJ2-7
v_call: TRBV6-1
cdr3_nt: TGTGCCAGCAGTGAACACCCGGCCTACGAGCAGTACTTC
cdr3_aa: CASSEHPAYEQYF

d_call: TRBD2
clone_size: -
j_call: TRBJ2-5
v_call: TRBV7-2
cdr3_nt: TGTGCCAGCAGCCAAGGGACTAGCGGGGGCGTCGAAGGGACCCAGTACTTC
cdr3_aa: CASSQGTSGGVEGTQYF

d_call: -
clone_size: -
j_call: TRBJ2-7
v_call: TRBV7-2
cdr3_nt: TGTGCCAGCAGCTTTGACAGATTCTCCTACGAGCAGTACTTC
cdr3_aa: CASSFDRFSYEQYF

d_call: -
clone_size: few
j_call: TRBJ2-1
v_call: TRBV7-3
cdr3_nt: TGTGCCAGCAGCTTAATGAGGGTCAATGAGCAGTTCTTC
cdr3_aa: CASSLMRVNEQFF

d_call: -
clone_size: -
j_call: TRBJ1-2
v_call: TRBV4-1
cdr3_nt: TGCGCCAGCAGCCAAGATAGGTATTCCGACAGAGCTAACTATGGCTACACCTTC
cdr3_aa: CASSQDRYSDRANYGYTF

d_call: TRBD2
clone_size: -
j_call: TRBJ2-3
v_call: TRBV5-1
cdr3_nt: TGCGCCAGCAGCTTAGCGGGAGGCGCAGGCGCAGATACGCAGTATTTT
cdr3_aa: CASSLAGGAGADTQYF

d_call: -
clone_size: few
j_call: TRBJ1-1
v_call: TRBV5-1
cdr3_nt: TGCGCCAGCAGCTCGGGGGTTCGGAGCACTGAAGCTTTCTTT
cdr3_aa: CASSSGVRSTEAFF

d_call: -
clone_size: -
j_call: TRBJ1-5
v_call: TRBV6-2/TRBV6-3
cdr3_nt: TGTGCCAGCAGTCAACTGGACAGTCATCAGCCCCAGCATTTT
cdr3_aa: CASSQLDSHQPQHF

d_call: -
clone_size: -
j_call: TRBJ2-1
v_call: TRBV6-5
cdr3_nt: TGTGCCAGCAGACAGACTACCAACTCCTACAATGAGCAGTTCTTC
cdr3_aa: CASRQTTNSYNEQFF

d_call: TRBD1
clone_size: -
j_call: TRBJ2-1
v_call: TRBV6-1
cdr3_nt: TGTGCCAGCAGTGAAGAGGGACAGCTCTCCTACAATGAGCAGTTCTTC
cdr3_aa: CASSEEGQLSYNEQFF

d_call: -
clone_size: -
j_call: TRBJ2-1
v_call: TRBV7-8
cdr3_nt: TGTGCCAGCAGCTTTAGCGGAGACGGGGATGAGCAGTTCTTC
cdr3_aa: CASSFSGDGDEQFF

d_call: -
clone_size: -
j_call: TRBJ1-5
v_call: TRBV28
cdr3_nt: TGTGCCAGCAGTTTAACGGTTGGCGGACAGTCCCAGCATTTT
cdr3_aa: CASSLTVGGQSQHF

d_call: TRBD2
clone_size: -
j_call: TRBJ2-3
v_call: TRBV7-8
cdr3_nt: TGTGCCAGCAGCTTCAAAACTAGCGGGGGCACAGATACGCAGTATTTT
cdr3_aa: CASSFKTSGGTDTQYF

d_call: -
clone_size: -
j_call: TRBJ2-7
v_call: TRBV19
cdr3_nt: TGTGCCAGTAGTATAAGTACAGGGAACTCCTACGAGCAGTACTTC
cdr3_aa: CASSISTGNSYEQYF

d_call: -
clone_size: -
j_call: TRBJ1-2
v_call: TRBV9
cdr3_nt: TGTGCCAGCAGCGTAGACGAGGAGGCCTCCGGCTATGGCTACACCTTC
cdr3_aa: CASSVDEEASGYGYTF

d_call: TRBD2
clone_size: -
j_call: TRBJ2-6
v_call: TRBV7-3
cdr3_nt: TGTGCCAGCAGCCCCCCCTTGGGTACTAGCGGGGGATCTGGGGCCAACGTCCTGACTTTC
cdr3_aa: CASSPPLGTSGGSGANVLTF

d_call: -
clone_size: once
j_call: TRBJ1-2
v_call: TRBV4-3
cdr3_nt: TGCGCCAGCAGCCAAGATGCAGGAAAGTTTAACTATGGCTACACCTTC
cdr3_aa: CASSQDAGKFNYGYTF

d_call: -
clone_size: -
j_call: TRBJ2-7
v_call: TRBV21-1
cdr3_nt: TGTGCCAGCAGCAAAGATTCCCTAGCGGGGGGCGAGCAGTACTTC
cdr3_aa: CASSKDSLAGGEQYF

d_call: -
clone_size: -
j_call: TRBJ2-5
v_call: TRBV6-5
cdr3_nt: TGTGCCAGCAGTAACTACGACAGAGCCTCCGGGACCCAGTACTTC
cdr3_aa: CASSNYDRASGTQYF

d_call: -
clone_size: -
j_call: TRBJ1-1
v_call: TRBV6-2/TRBV6-3
cdr3_nt: TGTGCCAGCAGTTACTTAATCTACACTGAAGCTTTCTTT
cdr3_aa: CASSYLIYTEAFF

d_call: -
clone_size: -
j_call: TRBJ1-5
v_call: TRBV2
cdr3_nt: TGTGCCAGCAGGGGTGACAGTGATAGCAATCAGCCCCAGCATTTT
cdr3_aa: CASRGDSDSNQPQHF

d_call: TRBD1
clone_size: -
j_call: TRBJ1-1
v_call: TRBV5-1
cdr3_nt: TGCGCCAGCAGCCCGCGGGGGACAGGGGGCTTAGGGACTGAAGCTTTCTTT
cdr3_aa: CASSPRGTGGLGTEAFF

d_call: TRBD2
clone_size: -
j_call: TRBJ2-3
v_call: TRBV11-2
cdr3_nt: TGTGCCAGCAGCGACACGCGGGGGTTCTCAGATACGCAGTATTTT
cdr3_aa: CASSDTRGFSDTQYF

d_call: -
clone_size: once
j_call: TRBJ2-7
v_call: TRBV7-9
cdr3_nt: TGTGCCAGCAGGACCTCGGGGTCGGAGCAGTACTTC
cdr3_aa: CASRTSGSEQYF

d_call: -
clone_size: -
j_call: TRBJ2-1
v_call: TRBV5-1
cdr3_nt: TGCGCCAGCAGCTTCGAACTCTCAAATTCCTACAATGAGCAGTTCTTC
cdr3_aa: CASSFELSNSYNEQFF

d_call: TRBD2
clone_size: once
j_call: TRBJ2-1
v_call: TRBV5-1
cdr3_nt: TGCGCCAGCAGCATGGGACTAGCGGGAGACAATGAGCAGTTCTTC
cdr3_aa: CASSMGLAGDNEQFF